These T cell receptor beta chains were read from a single sample in a study of T cells in Graves' hyperthyroidism and ophthalmopathy. TCRdb ran MiXCR on the multiplex PCR reads and lists one entry per CDR3 protein. This repertoire shows 500,000 to 750,000 distinct CDR3 sequences, roughly 14% found once; its top ten account for 6.5% to 8%. The sequenced material came from blood. All receptors come from a woman in her twenties or thirties with Graves' hyperthyroidism. The CDR3 runs from the conserved cysteine through the conserved F or W. Fields, in order: D gene, clone size, J gene, V gene, CDR3 DNA, CDR3 protein. D genes are given only for firm matches. Part of the rows lack a size; the others show once, few, many or a class for expanded clones.

- many TRBJ1-1 TRBV4-3 TGCGCCAGCAGCCAAAGGGAGGCTGGGATCACTGAAGCTTTCTTT CASSQREAGITEAFF
TRBD2 - TRBJ2-5 TRBV18 TGTGCCAGCCCGCGGGGACTAGCGCCAGAGACCCAGTACTTC CASPRGLAPETQYF
- - TRBJ2-6 TRBV7-6 TGTGCCAGCAGCTTACCAGAAAGGGGGTCGGGGGCCAACGTCCTGACTTTC CASSLPERGSGANVLTF
- many TRBJ1-4 TRBV7-9 TGTGCCAGCAGCCCATCGGGTTTTGGGGGAAAACTGTTTTTT CASSPSGFGGKLFF
- many TRBJ1-2 TRBV27 TGTGCCAGCAGTTTCGGGCGGGGACTAGGTGGCTACACCTTC CASSFGRGLGGYTF
- - TRBJ1-1 TRBV5-4 TGTGCCAGCAGCTTGGCCCCCGCGGGGGTTTGGGAAGCTTTCTTT CASSLAPAGVWEAFF
- few TRBJ2-7 TRBV24-1 TGTGCCACCGGTAGCGGGACAGCTGAGGGCGAGCAGTACTTC CATGSGTAEGEQYF
- many TRBJ1-5 TRBV30 TGTGCCTGGAGTCGTGACACAAATCAGCCCCAGCATTTT CAWSRDTNQPQHF
TRBD1 few TRBJ2-3 TRBV19 TGTGCCAGTAGTCCATTGGGACAGGGGAGCACAGATACGCAGTATTTT CASSPLGQGSTDTQYF
TRBD2 many TRBJ2-7 TRBV27 TGTGCCAGCAGTTTAGAACTAGCGAGAACCTACGAGCAGTACTTC CASSLELARTYEQYF
- few TRBJ1-5 TRBV12-3/TRBV12-4 TGTGCCAGCAGTTTAGGACAGAATTATCAGCCCCAGCATTTT CASSLGQNYQPQHF
- many TRBJ2-2 TRBV7-2 TGTGCCAGCAGCTTGCGACAGAGCGTTACAATCCCCAAACTTTCCGTCGGGGAGCTGTTTTTT CASSLRQSVTIPKLSVGELFF
TRBD2 many TRBJ2-3 TRBV12-3/TRBV12-4 TGTGCCAGCAGTTTAGGAAGCGGGAGGCCCTACACAGATACGCAGTATTTT CASSLGSGRPYTDTQYF
TRBD2 many TRBJ2-5 TRBV3-1 TGTGCCAGCAGCCTGGGACTAGCGGGAGCCGGAGAGACCCAGTACTTC CASSLGLAGAGETQYF
- few TRBJ1-2 TRBV20-1 TGCAGTGCCACTCCGGGACCAGTCTATGGCTACACCTTC CSATPGPVYGYTF